This TCR beta chain was captured in a study of memory B cells and T cells in multiple sclerosis (dated by TCRdb to 2016 to 2019). Background on the whole study: In multiple sclerosis patients, the study set the TCR beta repertoires of autoproliferating peripheral T cells against those of T cells infiltrating brain lesions. TCR sequencing involved two multiple sclerosis patients from whom brain lesions at autopsy or brain-infiltrating cells from biopsy were available. General conclusions and limits of the study: Because clone-set sizes differed between compartments, counts of shared clonotypes were influenced and normalization was required.

After CFSE-labeled PBMCs were cultured without a stimulus, the autoproliferating (CFSEdim) and non-proliferating (CFSEhi) T cell fractions were sequenced separately. In total, 40 million to 65 million CFSE-labeled PBMCs were cultured without stimulus for 7 days, after which replicate wells were pooled. PBMCs were labeled with roughly 0.5 uM CFSE and cultured in serum-free AIM-V medium without exogenous stimuli. PBMCs were isolated by Ficoll density gradient centrifugation and cryopreserved before use. Live 7-AAD-negative cells were sorted on a FACSAria III, washed with PBS, and frozen at -80 degrees C as dry pellets. For this chain, trimming is 1 base at the V end and 5 bases at the J end, and the number of junction bases without a gene match is 10. The CDR3 measures 17 amino acids from cysteine to phenylalanine. Here the CDR3 DNA is all that survives: 51 bases in frame from base 1. According to the germline V gene, CDR1 reads ENHRY and CDR2 reads SYGVKD.

Using the immunoSEQ Platform, TCRbeta CDR3 regions were amplified from extracted genomic DNA. Multiplex PCR, high-throughput sequencing and a vendor bioinformatics pipeline were brought together in the immunoSEQ assay. Per the original workflow: After discarding non-productive sequences and any CDR3s under 4 amino acids in length, clonotype frequencies were recalculated for each sample. In immunoSEQ Analyzer 2.0, a clonotype counted as shared when the CDR3 amino acid, V gene and J gene sequences were identical. Repertoire overlap was normalized by dividing shared clonotype counts by the product of both clone-set sizes, with the result scaled by 1000 into arbitrary units. Held by TCRdb, this immuneACCESS table contains in-frame sequences only and omits some clones. Under half of the omission traces to an unresolved V gene where checked; the cause of the rest is unknown. V and J calls plus clone size are reproduced from that table; the DNA served to infer D and trimming. The sample table contains some 48,000 clones; only one count was recorded for over 75% of them. The top ten clones comprise about 1.1% of the sample.

Comments on this clone: The antigen it binds to is not known. Base quality data are lacking; no much larger clone is found one base away.

Input material: PBMCs from blood kept in culture. The sequence links TRBV10-3 to TRBJ2-5; TRBD1 fits 10 bases in the junction. The TCR originated in a human donor with multiple sclerosis. DNA sequence: TGTGCCATCAGTGAGTGGGACAGGGGCCGTACGCAGGAGACCCAGTACTTC. It is translated as CAISEWDRGRTQETQYF.